This T cell receptor (beta chain) was recovered during a study of T cell responses to AZD1222 COVID-19 vaccine. Method: immunoSEQ multiplex PCR; TCRdb's copy keeps in-frame clones and lacks some. Of 140,000 to 150,000 clones in the sample, about 86% were seen once. This clone qualifies as medium-sized. Its antigen is not identified. General study points: White British donors predominated, females outnumbered males, and clonal diversity was possibly underestimated. Repertoires were collected only later (after the peak T cell response had occurred).

CDR1 MDHEN and CDR2 SYDVKM come from the germline V gene. Trimming removed 2 bases at V and 1 base at J, with 8 bases between. The CDR3 has 14 residues. The V and J genes are TRBV28 and TRBJ1-1, with D unclear. The receptor was derived from an adult who received the AZD1222 COVID-19 vaccine. The material was peripheral blood, obtained 28 days after the second AZD1222 dose. The CDR3 spells CASSLGPGNTEAFF. DNA of the CDR3: TGTGCCAGCAGTTTAGGGCCAGGGAACACTGAAGCTTTCTTT.